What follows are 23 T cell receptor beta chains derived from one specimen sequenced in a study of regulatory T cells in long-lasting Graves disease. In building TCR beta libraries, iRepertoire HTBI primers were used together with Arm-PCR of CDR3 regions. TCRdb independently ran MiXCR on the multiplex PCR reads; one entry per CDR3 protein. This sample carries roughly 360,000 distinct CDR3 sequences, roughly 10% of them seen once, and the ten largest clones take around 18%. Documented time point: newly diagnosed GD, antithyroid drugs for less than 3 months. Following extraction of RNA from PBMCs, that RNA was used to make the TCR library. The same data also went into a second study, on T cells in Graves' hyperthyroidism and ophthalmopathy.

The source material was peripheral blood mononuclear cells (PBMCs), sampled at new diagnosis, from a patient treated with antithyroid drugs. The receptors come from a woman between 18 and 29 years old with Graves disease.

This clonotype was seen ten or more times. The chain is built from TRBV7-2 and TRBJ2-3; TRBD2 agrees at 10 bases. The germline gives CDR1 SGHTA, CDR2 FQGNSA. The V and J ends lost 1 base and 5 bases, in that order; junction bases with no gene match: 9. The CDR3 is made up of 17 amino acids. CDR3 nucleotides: TGTGCCAGCAGCTTAGGTCAGGGACTAGCGTTCGGAGATACGCAGTATTTT. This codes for CASSLGQGLAFGDTQYF.

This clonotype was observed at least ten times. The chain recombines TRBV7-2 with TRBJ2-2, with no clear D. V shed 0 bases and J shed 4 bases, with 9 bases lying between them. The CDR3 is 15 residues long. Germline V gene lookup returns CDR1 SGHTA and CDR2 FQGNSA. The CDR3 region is CASSLAQRITGELFF. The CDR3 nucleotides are TGTGCCAGCAGCTTAGCGCAACGGATCACCGGGGAGCTGTTTTTT.

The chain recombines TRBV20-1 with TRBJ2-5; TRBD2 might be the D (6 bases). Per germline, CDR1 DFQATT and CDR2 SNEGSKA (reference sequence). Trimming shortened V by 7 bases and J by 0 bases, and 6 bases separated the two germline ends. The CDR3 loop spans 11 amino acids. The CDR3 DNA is TGCAGTGGGGACTACCAAGAGACCCAGTACTTC. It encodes CSGDYQETQYF.

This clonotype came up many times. The CDR3 DNA reads TGCAGTGCTAGAGATCTTAGGAGCAATGAGCAGTTCTTC. Encoded protein: CSARDLRSNEQFF. V usage is TRBV20-1 and J usage is TRBJ2-1; D is undetermined. Germline CDR1 is DFQATT and CDR2 is SNEGSKA (reference sequence). The V end lost 0 bases, the J end lost 6 bases, and 9 bases lay between the germline ends. This CDR3 has 13 amino acids.

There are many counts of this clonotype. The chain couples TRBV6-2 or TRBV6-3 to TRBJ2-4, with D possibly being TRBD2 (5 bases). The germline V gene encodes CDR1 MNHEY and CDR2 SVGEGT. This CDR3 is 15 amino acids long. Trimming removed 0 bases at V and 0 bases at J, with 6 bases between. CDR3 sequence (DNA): TGTGCCAGCAGTTACTCTGCGGGAGCCAAAAACATTCAGTACTTC. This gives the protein CASSYSAGAKNIQYF.

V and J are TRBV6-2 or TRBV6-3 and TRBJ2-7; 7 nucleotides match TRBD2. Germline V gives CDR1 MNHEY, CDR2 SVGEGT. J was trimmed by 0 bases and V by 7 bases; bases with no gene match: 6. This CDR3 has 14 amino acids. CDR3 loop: CASTAAGDSYEQYF. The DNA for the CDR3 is TGTGCCAGCACAGCGGCGGGAGACTCCTACGAGCAGTACTTC.

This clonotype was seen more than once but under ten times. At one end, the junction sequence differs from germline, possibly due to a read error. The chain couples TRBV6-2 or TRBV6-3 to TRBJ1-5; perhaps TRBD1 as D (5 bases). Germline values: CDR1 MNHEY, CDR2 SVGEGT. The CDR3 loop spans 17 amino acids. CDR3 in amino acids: CAGSYDRQPSYNQPQHF. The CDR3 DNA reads TGTGCCGGCAGTTACGACCGACAGCCATCGTATAATCAGCCCCAGCATTTT.

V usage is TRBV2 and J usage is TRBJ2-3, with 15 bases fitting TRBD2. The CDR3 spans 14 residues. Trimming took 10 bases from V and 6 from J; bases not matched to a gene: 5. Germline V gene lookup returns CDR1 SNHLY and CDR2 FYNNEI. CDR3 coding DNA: TGTGCCAACGGACTAGCGGGGGGGGGGGATACGCAGTATTTT. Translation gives CANGLAGGGDTQYF.

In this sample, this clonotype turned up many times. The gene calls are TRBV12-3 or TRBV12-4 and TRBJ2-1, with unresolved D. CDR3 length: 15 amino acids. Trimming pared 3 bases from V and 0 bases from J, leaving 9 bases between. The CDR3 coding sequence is TGTGCCAGCAGTTTCAAGGTAAGCTCCTACAATGAGCAGTTCTTC. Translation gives CASSFKVSSYNEQFF.

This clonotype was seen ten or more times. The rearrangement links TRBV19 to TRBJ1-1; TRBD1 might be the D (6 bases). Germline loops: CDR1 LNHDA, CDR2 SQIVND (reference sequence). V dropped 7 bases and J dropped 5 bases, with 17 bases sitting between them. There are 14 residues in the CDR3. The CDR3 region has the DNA TGTGCCAGTACCGTACAGGGATGGGGGACTGAAGCTTTCTTT. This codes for CASTVQGWGTEAFF.

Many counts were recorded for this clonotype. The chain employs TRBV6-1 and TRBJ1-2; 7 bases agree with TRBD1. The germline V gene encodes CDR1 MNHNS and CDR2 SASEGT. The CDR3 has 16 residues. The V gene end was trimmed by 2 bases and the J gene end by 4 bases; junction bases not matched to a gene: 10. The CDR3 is CASSESTGAVGYGYTF. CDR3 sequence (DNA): TGTGCCAGCAGTGAATCCACAGGGGCTGTGGGCTATGGCTACACCTTC.

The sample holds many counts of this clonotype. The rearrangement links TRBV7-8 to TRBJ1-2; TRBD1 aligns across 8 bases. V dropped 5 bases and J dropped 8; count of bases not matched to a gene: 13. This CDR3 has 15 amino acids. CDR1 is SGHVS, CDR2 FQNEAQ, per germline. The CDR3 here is CASSTSPGGAGGYTF. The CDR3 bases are TGTGCCAGCAGCACCTCCCCAGGGGGCGCGGGGGGCTACACCTTC.

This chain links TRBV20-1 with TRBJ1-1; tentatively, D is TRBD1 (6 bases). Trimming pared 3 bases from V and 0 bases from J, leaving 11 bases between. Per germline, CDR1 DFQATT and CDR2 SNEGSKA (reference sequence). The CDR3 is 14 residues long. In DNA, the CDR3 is TGCAGTGCTAGTGTCCCAGGGGTGAACACTGAAGCTTTCTTT. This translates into CSASVPGVNTEAFF.

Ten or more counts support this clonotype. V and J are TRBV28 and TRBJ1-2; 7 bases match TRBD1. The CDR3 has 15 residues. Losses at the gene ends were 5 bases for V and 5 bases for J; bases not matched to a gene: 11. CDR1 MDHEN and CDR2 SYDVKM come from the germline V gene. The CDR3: CASSGVMGQPYGYTF. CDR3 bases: TGTGCCAGCAGTGGGGTTATGGGACAGCCATATGGCTACACCTTC.

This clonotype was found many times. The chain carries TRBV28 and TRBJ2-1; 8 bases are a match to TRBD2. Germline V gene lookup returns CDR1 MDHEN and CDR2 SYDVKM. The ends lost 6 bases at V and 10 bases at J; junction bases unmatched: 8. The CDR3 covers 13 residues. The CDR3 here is CASRLAAQGEQFF. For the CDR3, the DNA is TGTGCCAGCAGACTAGCGGCCCAGGGGGAGCAGTTCTTC.

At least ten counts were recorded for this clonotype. CDR3 region: CSARDRLAGRSYNEQFF. The CDR3, as DNA: TGCAGTGCTAGAGATAGGCTAGCGGGGCGCTCCTACAATGAGCAGTTCTTC. The chain employs TRBV20-1 and TRBJ2-1; the match to TRBD2 covers 9 bases. CDR1 is DFQATT, CDR2 SNEGSKA, per germline (reference sequence). The CDR3 has 17 amino acids. The ends lost 0 bases at V and 0 bases at J; junction bases unmatched: 6.

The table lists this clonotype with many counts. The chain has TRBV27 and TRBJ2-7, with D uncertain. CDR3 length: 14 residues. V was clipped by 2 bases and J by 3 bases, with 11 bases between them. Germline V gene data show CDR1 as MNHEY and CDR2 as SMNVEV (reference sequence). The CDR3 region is CASSLDGTFYEQYF. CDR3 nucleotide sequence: TGTGCCAGCAGTTTAGATGGAACGTTCTACGAGCAGTACTTC.

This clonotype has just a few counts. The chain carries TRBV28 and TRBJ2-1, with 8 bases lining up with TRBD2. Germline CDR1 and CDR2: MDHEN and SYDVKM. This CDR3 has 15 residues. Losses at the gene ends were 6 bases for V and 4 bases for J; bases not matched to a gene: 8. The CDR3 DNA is TGTGCCAGCAGACAAACTAGCGGAAGATACAATGAGCAGTTCTTC. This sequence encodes CASRQTSGRYNEQFF.

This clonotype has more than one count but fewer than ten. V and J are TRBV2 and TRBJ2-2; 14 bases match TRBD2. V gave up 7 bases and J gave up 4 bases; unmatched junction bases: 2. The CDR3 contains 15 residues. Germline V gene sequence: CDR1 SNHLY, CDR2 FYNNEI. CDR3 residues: CASIGTSGGTGELFF. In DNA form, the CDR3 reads TGTGCCAGCATCGGGACTAGCGGGGGCACCGGGGAGCTGTTTTTT.

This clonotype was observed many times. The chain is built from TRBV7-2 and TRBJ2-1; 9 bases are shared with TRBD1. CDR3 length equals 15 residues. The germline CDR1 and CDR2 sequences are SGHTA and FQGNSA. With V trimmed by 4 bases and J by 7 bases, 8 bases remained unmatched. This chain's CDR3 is CASSSSTGGRNEQFF. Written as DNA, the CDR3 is TGTGCCAGCAGCTCATCGACAGGGGGAAGGAATGAGCAGTTCTTC.

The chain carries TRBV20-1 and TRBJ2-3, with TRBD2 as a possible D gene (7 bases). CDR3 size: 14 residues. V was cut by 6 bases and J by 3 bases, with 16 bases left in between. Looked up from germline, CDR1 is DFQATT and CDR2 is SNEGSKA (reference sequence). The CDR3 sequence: CSAGGGRRTDTQYF. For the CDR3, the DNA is TGCAGTGCCGGGGGCGGGAGACGGACAGATACGCAGTATTTT.

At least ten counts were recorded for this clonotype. The CDR3 loop is CASREGYSNQPQHF. The DNA for the CDR3 is TGTGCCAGCAGGGAAGGGTATAGCAATCAGCCCCAGCATTTT. The V gene is TRBV28, the J gene TRBJ1-5; D not certain. Germline values: CDR1 MDHEN, CDR2 SYDVKM. V was pared by 6 bases and J by 0 bases, with 9 bases between. The CDR3 covers 14 residues.

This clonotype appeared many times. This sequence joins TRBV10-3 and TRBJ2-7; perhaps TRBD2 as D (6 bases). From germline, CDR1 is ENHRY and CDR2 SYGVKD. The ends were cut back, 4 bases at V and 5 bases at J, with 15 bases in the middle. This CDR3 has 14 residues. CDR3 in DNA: TGTGCCATCAGTGCTGCGGTTACGGGGGACGAGCAGTACTTC. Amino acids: CAISAAVTGDEQYF.